This T cell receptor (beta chain) stems from a study of shared clonotypes between healthy human individuals. Germline CDR1 reads SGHDT; CDR2 reads YYEEEE. V was cut by 4 bases and J by 0 bases, with 7 bases left in between. This CDR3 contains 13 residues. Naive CD8 isolation took CD45RO-negative cells positively selected for CCR7 and excluded terminally differentiated effector memory CD45RA+ cells. The assay was immunoSEQ multiplex PCR, and TCRdb's table has in-frame clones only and misses some. The sample lists 600,000 or so clones; 95% to 98% were seen once. The sample consisted of naive CD8+ T cells sorted from blood. The chain uses TRBV5-6 and TRBJ1-1, with D unclear. The origin of this receptor is a man aged 25-40 years in good health. The CDR3 region is CASSPDLNTEAFF. The CDR3 DNA follows: TGTGCCAGCAGCCCGGACCTGAACACTGAAGCTTTCTTT.